This T cell receptor (beta chain) was profiled in a study of blood T cells in healthy people across ages. Across the whole study: The capture of about one barcoded beta molecule per two T cells was achieved by template switching.

Primed by a sample-barcoded 5' primer and a J-beta primer mix, a second PCR proceeded for about 6 to 11 cycles. MiXCR, run by TCRdb on the 5' RACE reads, gives a single entry per CDR3 protein. In the table there are some 1.4 million distinct CDR3 sequences, 42% of which are singletons. The CDR3 is 17 amino acids. Germline V gene data show CDR1 as MGHRA and CDR2 as YSYEKL. On this clonotype: Its antigen is currently unknown. A junction boundary mismatches the germline segment, possibly from a read error.

The study's findings and limits: Bulk PBMC profiling left naive and antigen-experienced comparisons inconclusive. Versus aged donors, long-lived donors had higher diversity and more naive CD4+ cells.

There were healthy Caucasian individuals from Russia, aged about 6 to 90, serving as donors. The receptor's source is a woman aged 18-29 years in good health. The sequenced sample was blood. The rearrangement joins TRBV4-1 to TRBJ2-3, with TRBD2 identical over 12 bases. This CDR3 is CASSQGKLAGGADTPYF. The CDR3 bases are TGCGCCAGCAGCCAAGGGAAACTAGCGGGAGGAGCAGATACGCCGTATTTT.